Listed below are T cell receptor beta chains from one sample, sequenced in a study of breast tumors, draining lymph nodes, adjacent tissues. From the multiplex PCR reads, TCRdb called clonotypes with MiXCR, one entry per CDR3 protein. This sample has just over 30,000 distinct CDR3 sequences; 63% occur once, and the top ten carry about 20%. Material: breast tumor tissue. These receptors were taken from a female donor with breast cancer. Some clones in this sample may be carry-over from other donors' samples. CDR3s include the opening cysteine and the closing phenylalanine or tryptophan. D genes are given only for firm matches. The size entry is marked missing in some rows and otherwise reads once, few, many or a size class.

>TRBJ1-2|.|TRBV2|.
CASNDPNYGYTF
TGTGCCAGCAACGACCCTAACTATGGCTACACCTTC
>TRBJ1-2|many|TRBV12-5|.
CASGFSGFGYTF
TGTGCTAGTGGTTTCTCCGGGTTCGGCTACACCTTC
>TRBJ1-2|.|TRBV15|.
CATSLGNTNYGCTF
TGTGCCACCAGCTTAGGTAACACTAACTATGGCTGCACCTTC
>TRBJ1-4|once|TRBV5-1|TRBD1
CASSPGTGEEKLFF
TGCGCCAGCAGCCCCGGGACAGGGGAAGAAAAACTGTTTTTT
>TRBJ2-7|.|TRBV10-3|TRBD2
CAISPGLAGSHEQYF
TGTGCCATCAGCCCGGGACTAGCGGGATCCCACGAGCAGTACTTC
>TRBJ2-3|many|TRBV6-2/TRBV6-3|TRBD2
CASSHSNRAGLGDTQYF
TGTGCCAGCAGTCACTCGAATCGAGCGGGGCTGGGGGATACGCAGTATTTT
>TRBJ1-2|.|TRBV11-2|.
CASSQLITGNYGYTF
TGTGCCAGCAGCCAACTAATTACAGGGAACTATGGCTACACCTTC
>TRBJ2-7|.|TRBV5-5|TRBD1
CASSGGQGGTYEQYF
TGTGCCAGCAGCGGGGGACAGGGGGGCACCTACGAGCAGTACTTC
>TRBJ2-5|.|TRBV7-9|.
CASSEGPLGVETQYF
TGTGCCAGCAGCGAAGGACCACTAGGGGTAGAGACCCAGTACTTC
>TRBJ2-2|.|TRBV5-1|.
CASSLEGPRELFF
TGCGCCAGCAGCTTGGAGGGACCCCGGGAGCTGTTCTTT
>TRBJ2-2|medium-sized|TRBV7-3|.
CASSLAGSGELFF
TGTGCCAGCAGCTTGGCTGGATCGGGGGAGCTGTTTTTT
>TRBJ2-6|.|TRBV2|.
CASRERWAGANVLTF
TGTGCCAGCAGAGAAAGATGGGCTGGGGCCAACGTCCTGACTTTC
>TRBJ2-1|many|TRBV6-1|TRBD2
CASRDLAGAYNEQFF
TGTGCCAGCAGAGATCTGGCGGGAGCCTACAATGAGCAGTTCTTC
>TRBJ2-1|.|TRBV7-3|TRBD2
CASSLSGLAKYNEQFF
TGTGCCAGCAGCTTATCCGGACTAGCGAAGTACAATGAGCAGTTCTTC
>TRBJ2-7|once|TRBV12-3/TRBV12-4|.
CASSLLGRSSYEQYF
TGTGCCAGTTCGCTATTGGGACGGAGCTCCTACGAGCAGTACTTC
>TRBJ2-7|many|TRBV3-1|TRBD2
CASSRRLAGVGNEQYF
TGTGCCAGCAGCCGCAGACTAGCGGGAGTGGGAAACGAGCAGTACTTC
>TRBJ2-1|.|TRBV20-1|.
CSASPWGAAVVNVQFF
TGCAGCGCTTCCCCTTGGGGAGCGGCAGTTGTTAATGTGCAGTTCTTC
>TRBJ2-3|.|TRBV7-6|TRBD1
CASSFQGRTGTGYTDTQYF
TGTGCCAGCAGCTTCCAGGGAAGAACCGGGACAGGGTACACAGATACGCAGTATTTT
>TRBJ1-6|.|TRBV7-6|.
CASGFSSYNSPLHF
TGTGCCAGCGGCTTTAGCTCCTATAATTCACCCCTCCACTTT
>TRBJ2-3|.|TRBV20-1|TRBD1
CSASGQGARDTQYF
TGCAGTGCTAGTGGACAGGGGGCGAGAGATACGCAGTATTTT
>TRBJ2-3|few|TRBV7-9|TRBD2
CASSLDSGRRYF
TGTGCCAGCAGCTTAGATAGCGGGAGACGGTATTTT
>TRBJ2-1|.|TRBV29-1|TRBD1
CSVASSRDRGQQFF
TGCAGCGTTGCCTCGTCCCGGGACAGGGGTCAGCAGTTCTTC
>TRBJ2-3|.|TRBV7-3|TRBD2
CASSLTPASGGATDTQYF
TGTGCCAGCAGCTTAACGCCGGCTAGCGGGGGGGCGACAGATACGCAGTATTTT
>TRBJ1-6|few|TRBV11-1|TRBD1
CASSAEPTGNNSPLHF
TGTGCCAGCAGCGCGGAACCGACAGGGAACAATTCACCCCTCCACTTT
>TRBJ2-1|.|TRBV7-9|.
CASSLGPGVRDNEQFF
TGTGCCAGCAGCCTAGGACCGGGTGTCCGAGACAATGAGCAGTTCTTC
>TRBJ1-2|few|TRBV28|.
CASYRRTNYGYTF
TGTGCCAGCTATAGGAGGACCAACTATGGCTACACCTTC
>TRBJ2-5|.|TRBV7-9|.
CASSLEGQPGETQYF
TGTGCCAGCAGCTTAGAGGGCCAGCCAGGAGAGACCCAGTACTTC
>TRBJ2-1|many|TRBV7-2|.
CASSLAPAGAHNEQFF
TGTGCCAGCAGCTTAGCGCCCGCGGGGGCACACAATGAGCAGTTCTTC
>TRBJ1-2|.|TRBV4-2|TRBD1
CASSLHRGELGGYTF
TGTGCCAGCAGCCTACACAGGGGGGAGTTAGGTGGCTACACCTTC
>TRBJ1-6|.|TRBV6-6|TRBD1
CASSFPTGVQSPLHF
TGTGCCAGCAGTTTCCCGACAGGGGTTCAATCACCCCTCCACTTT
>TRBJ2-6|.|TRBV10-3|TRBD1
CAIRDHKGASYSGANVLTF
TGTGCCATCAGGGACCATAAGGGGGCGAGCTACTCTGGGGCCAACGTCCTGACTTTC
>TRBJ2-3|.|TRBV15|TRBD2
CATSRPLAVSTDTQYF
TGTGCCACCAGCAGACCACTAGCGGTGAGCACAGATACGCAGTATTTT
>TRBJ1-5|.|TRBV14|.
CAGSPGPSQPQHF
TGCGCCGGCAGCCCGGGCCCCAGTCAGCCCCAGCATTTT
>TRBJ1-5|many|TRBV5-1|.
CASSSGVEGGQPQHF
TGCGCCAGCAGCTCCGGTGTGGAAGGGGGTCAGCCCCAGCATTTT
>TRBJ1-2|many|TRBV7-2|.
CASSLVGVTLYGYTF
TGTGCCAGCAGCTTAGTGGGGGTTACCCTCTATGGCTACACCTTC
>TRBJ1-6|.|TRBV7-2|TRBD1
CASSSRTGPNSPLHF
TGTGCCAGTAGTTCGAGGACAGGGCCCAATTCACCCCTCCACTTT
>TRBJ1-2|many|TRBV6-2/TRBV6-3|.
CASSYGGSGAQGYTF
TGTGCCAGCAGTTACGGAGGCTCAGGGGCGCAAGGCTACACCTTC
>TRBJ2-3|once|TRBV2|TRBD1
CASRDSDRGPQYF
TGTGCCAGCAGGGATTCTGACAGGGGGCCGCAGTATTTT
>TRBJ2-7|once|TRBV5-5|TRBD1
CASSYIPGQGADEQYF
TGTGCCAGCAGCTACATCCCGGGACAGGGGGCAGACGAGCAGTACTTC
>TRBJ2-7|.|TRBV7-9|TRBD2
CASSLARGYEQYF
TGTGCCAGCAGCTTAGCGCGGGGGTACGAGCAGTACTTC